The clone carrying this T cell receptor (beta chain) was detected a few times. Its antigen is still unknown. The PCR contained 60 Vbeta and 13 Jbeta primers. Only in-frame clones appear in the TCRdb table, and some are missing; sequencing was by immunoSEQ multiplex PCR. The sample has about 130,000 clones; around 9% are singletons. The sample belongs to a study of cytomegalovirus exposure and HLA in healthy donors. There were likely unrecorded immune exposures, though donors were nominally healthy when sampled. Findings and caveats of the study: It was reported that the classifier diagnosed cytomegalovirus status with high specificity and sensitivity in both the original and validation cohorts. Within an earlier analysis, most TCR beta V segments proved productive either about 87% or about 30% of the time. Looking again later, the authors saw that most CMV-associated TCR beta chains seemed HLA-restricted.

The receptor was isolated from a man aged 35 to 55 in good health and CMV-seronegative. Sequencing used PBMCs.

CDR3 DNA: TGTGCCAGCACCCGGGGAGATACGCAGTATTTT. As protein: CASTRGDTQYF. The V and J genes are TRBV25-1 and TRBJ2-3, with D perhaps matching TRBD2 (5 bases). CDR3 length equals 11 residues. V gave up 7 bases and J gave up 5 bases, with 7 bases separating them. CDR1 is MGHDK and CDR2 is SYGVNS in the germline V gene.